The 30 T cell receptor beta chains reported below all come from one sample, sequenced in a study of T cell responses to AZD1222 COVID-19 vaccine. Method: immunoSEQ multiplex PCR; TCRdb's copy keeps in-frame clones and lacks some. In the table there are more than 150,000 clones, roughly 92% of which are singletons. This sample comprised peripheral blood, obtained on day 0 of AZD1222 vaccination. These receptors came from an adult in good health.

V gene TRBV7-8 combines with J gene TRBJ1-1; 9 nucleotides align to TRBD1. J lost 3 bases, V lost 3 bases, and 5 bases had no gene match. Germline CDR1 reads SGHVS; CDR2 reads FQNEAQ. The CDR3 totals 15 residues. The CDR3 loop reads CASSLGQGLYTEAFF. In DNA form, the CDR3 reads TGTGCCAGCAGCTTGGGACAGGGCCTTTACACTGAAGCTTTCTTT.

This rearrangement joins TRBV13 to TRBJ2-5, with a tentative D call TRBD1 (7 bases). This CDR3 region has 15 residues. V shed 4 bases and J shed 4 bases, with 16 bases lying between them. CDR1 is PRHDT and CDR2 is FYEKMQ in the germline V gene (reference sequence). For the CDR3, the DNA is TGTGCCAGCAGCTCCGTAAGCAGGGGGGTAGAGACCCAGTACTTC. It yields the protein CASSSVSRGVETQYF.

V is TRBV10-3 and J is TRBJ1-1; D unresolved. V lost 0 bases and J lost 4, with 15 bases in between. CDR3 length: 16 residues. Germline loops: CDR1 ENHRY, CDR2 SYGVKD. The CDR3 bases are TGTGCCATCAGTGAGTCGACGAACGATTTTAGCACTGAAGCTTTCTTT. Translated, it gives CAISESTNDFSTEAFF.

This sequence joins TRBV30 and TRBJ1-2; TRBD1 agrees at 8 bases. The CDR3 has 13 amino acids. The junction had 5 bases not matched to a gene; V was cut back by 3 bases and J by 5 bases. Germline V gene lookup returns CDR1 GTSNPN and CDR2 SVGIG (reference sequence). CDR3 nucleotide sequence: TGTGCCTGGAGACTACAGGGGGGGTATGGCTACACCTTC. Translating gives CAWRLQGGYGYTF.

The table lists this clone with a few counts. The rearrangement links TRBV21-1 to TRBJ2-1; the table's TRBD1 call for D was not verified on the DNA. TRBV21-1 is deemed a pseudogene. The CDR3 runs 13 residues. CDR3 DNA sequence: TGTGCCAGCAGACAGGGGGCCTACAATGAGCAGTTCTTC. Protein product: CASRQGAYNEQFF.

The rearrangement uses TRBV30 and TRBJ2-1; D unclear. Germline lookup yields CDR1 GTSNPN and CDR2 SVGIG (reference sequence). The CDR3 totals 14 residues. Trimming shortened V by 3 bases and J by 1 base, and 10 bases separated the two germline ends. The CDR3: CAWRVVGSYNEQFF. The CDR3 DNA sequence: TGTGCCTGGAGAGTTGTCGGATCCTACAATGAGCAGTTCTTC.

This clone was seen only once. The chain employs TRBV7-9 and TRBJ1-6; D is unclear. The V gene lost 3 bases and the J gene lost 7 bases, with 10 bases spanning the gap. This CDR3 has 14 amino acids. CDR1 SEHNR and CDR2 FQNEAQ come from the germline V gene (reference sequence). CDR3 sequence (DNA): TGTGCCAGCAGCTTCCTTCCGGGGAATTCACCCCTCCACTTT. The encoded protein is CASSFLPGNSPLHF. The variable domain in full, completed from reference TRBV7-9 and TRBJ1-6, reads DTGVSQNPRHKITKRGQNVTFRCDPISEHNRLYWYRQTLGQGPEFLTYFQNEAQLEKSRLLSDRFSAERPKGSFSTLEIQRTEQGDSAMYLCASSFLPGNSPLHFGNGTRLTVT.

This clone was recorded only once. The chain joins TRBV11-1 to TRBJ1-1; tentatively, D is TRBD1 (6 bases). CDR1 and CDR2 (germline): SGHAT, FQDESV (reference sequence). The CDR3 runs 15 residues. V was trimmed by 6 bases and J by 0 bases, leaving 14 bases between them. DNA for the CDR3: TGTGCCAGCAGTTCCGACGACAGGATGAACACTGAAGCTTTCTTT. It codes for CASSSDDRMNTEAFF.

The chain recombines TRBV18 with TRBJ2-7; 9 bases match TRBD1. Germline V gives CDR1 KGHSH, CDR2 LQKENI. The CDR3 has 16 residues. Trimming removed 1 base from V and 5 bases from J; junction bases left unmatched: 9. CDR3 residues: CASSPLSGTGLNEQYF. CDR3 nucleotides: TGTGCCAGCTCACCACTTTCCGGGACAGGGCTGAACGAGCAGTACTTC.

This clone was counted a single time. V is TRBV5-6 and J is TRBJ1-1; the D gene is possibly TRBD1 (5 bases). The CDR3 covers 15 residues. The V gene's germline CDR1 is SGHDT and CDR2 YYEEEE. V was cut by 3 bases and J by 4 bases, with 16 bases left in between. The chain's CDR3 is CASSSGPGASTEAFF. CDR3 nucleotides: TGTGCCAGCAGCTCGGGACCTGGGGCGAGCACTGAAGCTTTCTTT.

CDR3 in amino acids: CASSRQDRGRQMNTEAFF. CDR3 in DNA: TGCGCCAGCAGCCGTCAGGACAGGGGGCGGCAGATGAACACTGAAGCTTTCTTT. V and J are TRBV4-1 and TRBJ1-1; 11 bases agree with TRBD1. This CDR3 is 18 amino acids long. Germline CDR1 reads MGHRA; CDR2 reads YSYEKL. V lost 4 bases, J lost 0 bases, and 10 bases stayed unmatched.

This clone has more than one count but fewer than ten. The J gene is TRBJ1-6, the V gene TRBV6-4; D is unclear. V lost 2 bases and J 5 bases, leaving 4 bases between the germline ends. Germline lookup yields CDR1 MRHNA and CDR2 SNTAGT. This CDR3 has 13 amino acids. Here the CDR3 reads CASSDSDNSPLHF. For the CDR3, the DNA is TGTGCCAGCAGTGACAGCGATAATTCACCCCTCCACTTT.

Concerning this clone itself: This same CDR3 is encoded by further DNA sequences in the sample. The chain combines TRBV2 with TRBJ2-1; D is perhaps TRBD1 or TRBD2 (5 bases each). Per germline, CDR1 SNHLY and CDR2 FYNNEI. V was cut by 3 bases and J by 14 bases, with 17 bases left in between. The CDR3 spans 13 residues. CDR3 nucleotide sequence: TGTGCCAGCAGTGAGGCGCTTGGGGGAGAAGAGTTCTTC. This codes for CASSEALGGEEFF.

V gene TRBV7-9 combines with J gene TRBJ2-3; TRBD2 is a possible D gene (6 bases). Germline V gene lookup returns CDR1 SEHNR and CDR2 FQNEAQ (reference sequence). The germline V and J ends were trimmed by 6 bases and 4 bases, with 17 bases remaining between them. This CDR3 spans 15 amino acids. The CDR3 DNA is TGTGCCAGCAGTCCCAGAGGAGGGCCTCCAGATACGCAGTATTTT. Its translation is CASSPRGGPPDTQYF.

The V call is TRBV6-5, the J call TRBJ1-3; D not certain. The CDR3 is made up of 13 amino acids. V lost 5 bases, J lost 11 bases, and 16 bases lay in between. In germline, CDR1 is MNHEY, CDR2 SVGAGI. For the CDR3, the DNA is TGTGCCAGCAGTCCCGGGAGTAGGCGGTCCATATATTTT. Encoded protein: CASSPGSRRSIYF.

The CDR3 sequence is CASSYSSDEQFF. The CDR3 region has the DNA TGTGCCAGCAGTTACTCAAGCGATGAGCAGTTCTTC. The chain carries TRBV6-2 or TRBV6-3 and TRBJ2-1, with unresolved D. This CDR3 spans 12 amino acids. Looked up from germline, CDR1 is MNHEY and CDR2 is SVGEGT. Trimming cost V 0 bases and J 8 bases, with 5 bases left between them.

The V call is TRBV5-1, the J call TRBJ2-2; 7 bases map to TRBD2. This CDR3 comprises 14 residues. V lost 0 bases, J lost 6 bases, and 2 bases stayed unmatched. Germline V gene sequence: CDR1 SGHRS, CDR2 YFSETQ. The CDR3 region is CASSLGAGAGELFF. In DNA, the CDR3 is TGCGCCAGCAGCTTGGGCGCGGGAGCCGGGGAGCTGTTTTTT.

This clone was detected only once. The chain combines TRBV3-1 (or the pseudogene TRBV3-2) with TRBJ1-2, with 8 bases identical to TRBD1. CDR3 length: 16 amino acids. The germline V gene has CDR1 LGHDT and CDR2 YNNKEL (reference sequence). V lost 6 bases to trimming and J lost 0 bases; unmatched junction nucleotides: 9. The CDR3, as DNA: TGTGCCAGCAGTAGTTGGACAGGGCGAGCTAACTATGGCTACACCTTC. It translates to CASSSWTGRANYGYTF.

The chain uses TRBV7-9 and TRBJ1-1; no clear D. The CDR3 has 12 residues. Germline-derived CDR1 and CDR2 are SEHNR and FQNEAQ (reference sequence). Trimming took 2 bases from V and 3 from J, leaving 4 bases between them. The CDR3 coding sequence is TGTGCCAGCAGCTTACTGGACACTGAAGCTTTCTTT. The encoded protein is CASSLLDTEAFF.

The chain is built from TRBV7-9 and TRBJ2-7; 7 bases fit TRBD1. The length of the CDR3 is 13 residues. Germline CDR1 SEHNR, CDR2 FQNEAQ (reference sequence). V was pared by 4 bases and J by 3 bases, with 3 bases of the junction left unmatched. CDR3 residues: CASSSQGFYEQYV. The DNA of the CDR3 is TGTGCCAGCAGCTCACAGGGGTTCTACGAGCAGTACGTC.

The chain is built from TRBV24-1 and TRBJ2-1; 8 nucleotides line up with TRBD2. CDR1 is KGHDR, CDR2 SFDVKD, per germline. Germline trimming cut 5 bases from V and 2 bases from J; bases unmatched to any gene: 4. CDR3 length equals 15 residues. The CDR3 nucleotides are TGTGCCACCAGTGTCCGGGGGGGGACCTACAATGAGCAGTTCTTC. This sequence encodes CATSVRGGTYNEQFF.

The rearrangement joins TRBV18 to TRBJ1-1; 8 bases line up with TRBD1. Germline CDR1 and CDR2: KGHSH and LQKENI. The CDR3 extends over 14 amino acids. V shed 4 bases and J 8 bases; nucleotides not matched to a gene: 9. The CDR3 spells CASSQYTGGREAFF. The CDR3 coding sequence is TGTGCCAGCTCACAATACACAGGGGGTCGCGAAGCTTTCTTT.

The J gene is TRBJ1-6, the V gene TRBV28; D is ambiguous. The germline gives CDR1 MDHEN, CDR2 SYDVKM. The V and J ends lost 4 bases and 10 bases respectively, with 17 bases between them. This CDR3 spans 15 amino acids. CDR3 sequence reads: CASSYRVAQGSPLHF. DNA of the CDR3: TGTGCCAGCAGTTACCGGGTTGCCCAAGGGTCACCCCTCCACTTT.

The CDR3 spells CASSTVNTEAFF. The CDR3 DNA reads TGTGCCAGCAGTACAGTGAACACTGAAGCTTTCTTT. V is TRBV6-5 and J is TRBJ1-1; D remains unclear. Germline CDR1 reads MNHEY; CDR2 reads SVGAGI. This CDR3 spans 12 amino acids. V was shortened by 5 bases and J by 0 bases, with 4 bases between the two germline ends.

In its sample, this clone was seen once. This rearrangement joins TRBV18 to TRBJ1-2; D gene uncertain. The CDR3 contains 15 residues. Trimming left V 3 bases short and J 3 bases short, with 14 bases between. Germline V gene sequence: CDR1 KGHSH, CDR2 LQKENI. CDR3 loop: CASSPPNRHDYGYTF. The CDR3 nucleotides are TGTGCCAGCTCACCCCCGAATCGACATGACTATGGCTACACCTTC.

This sequence joins TRBV3-1 (or the pseudogene TRBV3-2) and TRBJ2-1; 12 positions agree with TRBD2. The CDR3 is 15 amino acids. The V gene's germline CDR1 is LGHDT and CDR2 YNNKEL (reference sequence). V gave up 1 base and J gave up 10 bases; unmatched junction bases: 5. The chain's CDR3 is CASSQGLAGAGEQFF. The CDR3 region has the DNA TGTGCCAGCAGCCAAGGACTAGCGGGGGCGGGGGAGCAGTTCTTC.

This rearrangement joins TRBV7-3 to TRBJ2-5; TRBD1 is a possible D gene (7 bases). V lost 4 bases, J lost 2 bases, and 8 bases lay in between. This CDR3 is built from 13 residues. Germline assignment: CDR1 SGHTA and CDR2 FQGTGA. CDR3 region: CASSSGGQETQYF. The DNA of the CDR3 is TGTGCCAGCAGCTCAGGGGGGCAAGAGACCCAGTACTTC.

The genes are TRBV6-5 and TRBJ1-1; TRBD1 aligns across 8 bases. The CDR3 loop spans 15 amino acids. Germline V gives CDR1 MNHEY, CDR2 SVGAGI. V lost 4 bases to trimming and J lost 7 bases; unmatched junction nucleotides: 11. CDR3 in amino acids: CASSLLAQGAGEAFF. CDR3 nucleotides: TGTGCCAGCAGTTTACTCGCGCAGGGGGCGGGTGAAGCTTTCTTT.

The V gene is TRBV27, the J gene TRBJ1-1; 7 bases are shared with TRBD1. The CDR3 totals 14 residues. Germline V CDR1 and CDR2: MNHEY, SMNVEV (reference sequence). With 8 bases clipped from V and 8 bases from J, the junction kept 14 bases outside the gene matches. The CDR3 sequence is CASSGTGASIEAFF. The CDR3 nucleotides read TGTGCCAGCTCCGGCACAGGGGCAAGTATCGAAGCTTTCTTT.

This chain connects TRBV4-3 to TRBJ2-1; maybe TRBD2 (5 bases). The length of the CDR3 is 15 residues. The germline V gene has CDR1 LGHNA and CDR2 YSLEER. V was cut by 4 bases and J by 8 bases, with 18 bases left in between. This CDR3 reads CASSRSRGRVDEQFF. CDR3 sequence (DNA): TGCGCCAGCAGCCGGTCACGGGGAAGGGTAGATGAGCAGTTCTTC.